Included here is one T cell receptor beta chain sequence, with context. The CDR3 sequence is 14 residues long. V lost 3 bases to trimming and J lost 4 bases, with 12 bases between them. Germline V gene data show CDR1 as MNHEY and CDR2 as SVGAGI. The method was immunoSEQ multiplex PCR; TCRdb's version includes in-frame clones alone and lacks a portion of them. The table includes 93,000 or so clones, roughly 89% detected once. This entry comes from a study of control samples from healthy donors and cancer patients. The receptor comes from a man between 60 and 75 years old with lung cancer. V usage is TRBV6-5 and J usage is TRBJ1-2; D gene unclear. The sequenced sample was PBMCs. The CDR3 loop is CASSYGPEIYGYTF. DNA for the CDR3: TGTGCCAGCAGTTATGGCCCTGAAATCTATGGCTACACCTTC.